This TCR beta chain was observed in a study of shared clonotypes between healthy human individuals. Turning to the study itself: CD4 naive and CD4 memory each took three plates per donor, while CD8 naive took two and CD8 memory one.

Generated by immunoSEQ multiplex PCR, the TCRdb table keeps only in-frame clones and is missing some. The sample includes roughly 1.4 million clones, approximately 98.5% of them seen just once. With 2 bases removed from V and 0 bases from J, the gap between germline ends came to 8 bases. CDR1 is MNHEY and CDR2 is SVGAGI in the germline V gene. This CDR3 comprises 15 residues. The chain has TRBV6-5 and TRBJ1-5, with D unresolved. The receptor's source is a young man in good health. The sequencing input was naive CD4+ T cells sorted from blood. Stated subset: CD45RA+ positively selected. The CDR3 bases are TGTGCCAGCAGTTACATCTGGGTTAGCAATCAGCCCCAGCATTTT. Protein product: CASSYIWVSNQPQHF.